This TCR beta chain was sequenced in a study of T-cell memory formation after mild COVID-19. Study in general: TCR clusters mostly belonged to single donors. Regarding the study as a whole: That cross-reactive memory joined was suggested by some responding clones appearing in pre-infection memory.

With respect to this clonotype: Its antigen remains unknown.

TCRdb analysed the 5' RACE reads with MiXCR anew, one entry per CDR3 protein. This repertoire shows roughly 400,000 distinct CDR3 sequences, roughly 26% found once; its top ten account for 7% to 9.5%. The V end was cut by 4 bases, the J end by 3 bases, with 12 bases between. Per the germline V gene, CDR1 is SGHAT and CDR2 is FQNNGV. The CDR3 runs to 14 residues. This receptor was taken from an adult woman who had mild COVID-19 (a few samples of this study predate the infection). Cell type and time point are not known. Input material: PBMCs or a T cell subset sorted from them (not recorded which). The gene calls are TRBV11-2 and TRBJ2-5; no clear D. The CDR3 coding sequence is TGTGCCAGCAGCTACCACTGGGGTAAAGAGACCCAGTACTTC. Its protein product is CASSYHWGKETQYF. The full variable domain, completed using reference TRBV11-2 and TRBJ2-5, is EAGVAQSPRYKIIEKRQSVAFWCNPISGHATLYWYQQILGQGPKLLIQFQNNGVVDDSQLPKDRFSAERLKGVDSTLKIQPAKLEDSAVYLCASSYHWGKETQYFGPGTRLLVL.